This T cell receptor (beta chain) comes out of a study of T-cell reconstitution after alpha-beta-depleted transplantation in children. Study results and limitations: Several patients had high TCRbeta diversity at day 60; it came from surviving recipient T cells and thymic progenitors.

Library preparation (for TCRbeta) was performed with unique molecular identifiers. Using its own MiXCR run on the PCR reads, TCRdb lists one record per CDR3 protein. Here the sample spans around 140,000 distinct CDR3 sequences, roughly 8.8% being singletons. The length of the CDR3 is 14 residues. The germline CDR1 and CDR2 sequences are DFQATT and SNEGSKA (reference sequence). The trim removed 0 bases at V and 4 bases at J, leaving 6 bases unmatched. This clonotype was counted many times. No antigen is known for it. The sequences come from PBMCs, mostly from graft donor cells, collected 180 days after TCRalphabeta/CD19-depleted stem cell transplant. This chain joins TRBV20-1 and TRBJ2-7; 7 positions match TRBD1. The TCR comes from a female patient aged 2-15 years who had a stem cell transplant for congenital amegakaryocytic thrombocytopenia, so the T cells may come from the graft donor. CDR3 sequence: CSARDRDSQYEQYF. In nucleotides, the CDR3 is TGCAGTGCTAGAGATCGGGACAGCCAATACGAGCAGTACTTC.